This T cell receptor beta chain derives from a study of blood T cell repertoires in COVID-19. Study at large: The cDNA or gDNA used as material had been derived from T cells, B-cell-depleted T cells, or PBMCs.

Using immunoSEQ multiplex PCR, the repertoire was profiled, and TCRdb retains in-frame clones only, with some absent. The sample contains 200,000 to 250,000 clones, about nine tenths of which appear only once. The material sequenced was peripheral blood. The TCR originated in a woman in her fifties or sixties with acute or convalescent COVID-19.

CDR3: CAANFRGDGYTF. CDR3 DNA: TGTGCCGCAAATTTTCGGGGAGATGGCTACACCTTC. The chain recombines TRBV6-5 with TRBJ1-2; no clear D gene. V lost 11 bases and J 6 bases, leaving 16 bases between the germline ends. Germline loops: CDR1 MNHEY, CDR2 SVGAGI. This CDR3 is built from 12 residues.